The rows below give T cell receptor beta chains drawn from one sample of a study of shared clonotypes between healthy human individuals. Libraries were prepared by immunoSEQ multiplex PCR; TCRdb keeps only in-frame clonotypes and omits some of them. Altogether 1.5 million to 2.5 million clones are present, around 96% being singletons, with the ten largest covering 1.2%. Sample: naive CD8+ T cells sorted from blood. These receptors originate from a young man in good health. The CDR3 runs from the conserved cysteine through the conserved F or W. D genes are given only for firm matches. Size is stated for part of the rows, as once, few or many counts, or as a class when the clone is expanded.

NA,NA,TRBV6-5,TRBJ1-2,CASSYGAANGYTF,TGTGCCAGCAGTTACGGGGCAGCGAATGGCTACACCTTC
NA,NA,TRBV29-1,TRBJ2-1,CSVLTQGRQFF,TGCAGCGTCTTAACACAGGGAAGGCAGTTCTTC
TRBD1,NA,TRBV5-4,TRBJ1-2,CASSIRDSGPDGYTF,TGTGCCAGCAGCATCCGGGACAGTGGTCCCGATGGCTACACCTTC
NA,NA,TRBV5-1,TRBJ2-7,CASSLEGLFTHEQYF,TGCGCCAGCAGCTTGGAGGGGCTTTTTACCCACGAGCAGTACTTC
TRBD1,once,TRBV6-6,TRBJ2-2,CASSLDRGGGGELFF,TGTGCCAGCAGTTTAGACAGGGGAGGTGGCGGGGAGCTGTTTTTT
NA,NA,TRBV10-3,TRBJ2-2,CAISANTGELFF,TGTGCCATCAGTGCTAACACCGGGGAGCTGTTTTTT
TRBD2,NA,TRBV4-3,TRBJ2-5,CASSRAGLGGEETQYF,TGCGCCAGCAGCCGAGCGGGGCTGGGAGGGGAAGAGACCCAGTACTTC
TRBD1,once,TRBV5-6,TRBJ1-1,CASNTFEGQVLGVSEAFF,TGTGCCAGCAATACTTTTGAGGGACAGGTCCTTGGGGTCTCTGAAGCTTTCTTT
TRBD1,few,TRBV5-1,TRBJ1-2,CASSLYGTGEGGYTF,TGCGCCAGCAGCCTGTACGGGACAGGTGAGGGTGGCTACACCTTC
NA,NA,TRBV7-7,TRBJ2-3,CASSLSGADTQYF,TGTGCTAGCAGCTTAAGTGGCGCAGATACGCAGTATTTT
TRBD1,NA,TRBV5-1,TRBJ1-1,CASSFGTGHIENTEAFF,TGCGCCAGCAGCTTCGGGACAGGGCATATTGAGAACACTGAAGCTTTCTTT
NA,NA,TRBV7-9,TRBJ2-5,CASSHRRGDNQETQYF,TGTGCCAGCAGCCACAGGAGGGGCGATAACCAAGAGACCCAGTACTTC
NA,NA,TRBV9,TRBJ2-1,CASSAGQNIDEQFF,TGTGCCAGCAGCGCAGGGCAAAATATCGATGAGCAGTTCTTC
TRBD2,NA,TRBV11-2,TRBJ2-7,CASSLDRGAYEQYF,TGTGCCAGCAGCTTAGACCGGGGGGCCTACGAGCAGTACTTC
NA,NA,TRBV29-1,TRBJ1-1,CSVVEWGQLGAFF,TGCAGCGTTGTCGAGTGGGGCCAGCTGGGGGCTTTCTTT
NA,NA,TRBV4-3,TRBJ2-5,CASSQDIGETQYF,TGCGCCAGCAGCCAAGATATCGGGGAGACCCAGTACTTC
NA,few,TRBV6-5,TRBJ1-1,CASSYSMYTEAFF,TGTGCCAGCAGTTACTCGATGTACACTGAAGCTTTCTTT
TRBD1,few,TRBV30,TRBJ1-1,CAWSEGQGRVF,TGTGCCTGGAGTGAGGGACAGGGGAGGGTTTTT
NA,NA,TRBV13,TRBJ2-2,CASSTLGNLGELFF,TGTGCCAGCAGCACCCTCGGGAATCTCGGGGAGCTGTTTTTT
TRBD1,NA,TRBV7-9,TRBJ1-4,CASSFPGQGQEKLFF,TGTGCCAGCAGCTTTCCGGGACAGGGTCAGGAAAAACTGTTTTTT
NA,NA,TRBV21-1,TRBJ2-4,CASTQERLAKNIQYF,TGTGCCAGCACCCAGGAGCGGTTAGCCAAAAACATTCAGTACTTC
NA,NA,TRBV4-1,TRBJ1-2,CASSQETGDYGYTF,TGCGCCAGCAGCCAGGAGACCGGGGACTATGGCTACACCTTC
NA,NA,TRBV6-6,TRBJ1-3,CASSYSEGVTGNTIYF,TGTGCCAGCAGTTACTCGGAGGGAGTTACTGGAAACACCATATATTTT
TRBD2,NA,TRBV27,TRBJ2-3,CASSSLAALGTDTQYF,TGTGCCAGCAGTTCCCTAGCGGCTCTCGGCACAGATACGCAGTATTTT
TRBD1,few,TRBV27,TRBJ1-1,CASRTTGLNTEAFF,TGTGCCAGCAGGACGACAGGGCTGAACACTGAAGCTTTCTTT
TRBD1,once,TRBV15,TRBJ1-1,CATRGTGSTEAFF,TGTGCCACCAGAGGGACAGGGTCCACTGAAGCTTTCTTT
NA,NA,TRBV4-3,TRBJ2-3,CASSQERRTTLIEDTQYF,TGCGCCAGCAGCCAAGAAAGACGGACCACCTTAATAGAAGATACGCAGTATTTT
NA,NA,TRBV29-1,TRBJ1-4,CSVEELQGSEKLFF,TGCAGCGTTGAAGAGTTACAGGGTTCGGAAAAACTGTTTTTT
NA,NA,TRBV6-1,TRBJ1-1,CASSIQFTEAFF,TGTGCCAGCAGCATACAGTTCACTGAAGCTTTCTTT
NA,NA,TRBV6-5,TRBJ2-7,CASSYGQGSYEQYF,TGTGCCAGCAGTTACGGTCAAGGCTCCTACGAGCAGTACTTC
TRBD2,NA,TRBV9,TRBJ2-7,CASSVAGGDEQYF,TGTGCCAGCAGCGTAGCGGGGGGGGACGAGCAGTACTTC
NA,NA,TRBV5-6,TRBJ1-1,CASSLTGYMNTEAFF,TGTGCCAGCAGCTTGACAGGGTATATGAACACTGAAGCTTTCTTT
TRBD1,NA,TRBV5-6,TRBJ1-1,CASSLRPGGGTEAFF,TGTGCCAGCAGCTTGAGACCAGGGGGAGGGACTGAAGCTTTCTTT
NA,NA,TRBV4-1,TRBJ2-7,CASSQEEQGTYEQYF,TGCGCCAGCAGCCAAGAGGAACAGGGAACCTACGAGCAGTACTTC
NA,NA,TRBV30,TRBJ2-1,CAWRLKGGNEQFF,TGTGCCTGGAGACTTAAAGGGGGAAATGAGCAGTTCTTC
TRBD1,NA,TRBV6-4,TRBJ2-7,CAIDRGTSNEQYF,TGTGCCATCGACAGGGGGACCTCGAACGAGCAGTACTTC
TRBD1,NA,TRBV7-9,TRBJ2-1,CAHSPPGQGDYEQFF,TGTGCCCATTCCCCCCCGGGACAGGGGGATTATGAGCAGTTCTTC
NA,NA,TRBV2,TRBJ2-2,CASSGGLSGELFF,TGTGCCAGCAGCGGCGGGCTAAGCGGGGAGCTGTTTTTT
TRBD1,NA,TRBV30,TRBJ1-1,CAWSGSRTGLGTEAFF,TGTGCCTGGAGTGGCTCTCGGACAGGGTTGGGCACTGAAGCTTTCTTT
TRBD1,NA,TRBV6-5,TRBJ2-4,CASSSRGQGARGIQYF,TGTGCCAGCAGTTCTCGGGGACAGGGGGCGAGAGGCATTCAGTACTTC
NA,NA,TRBV19,TRBJ1-1,CASSIDREGLHGTEAFF,TGTGCCAGTAGTATAGATCGGGAAGGGCTGCACGGCACTGAAGCTTTCTTT
NA,NA,TRBV29-1,TRBJ1-1,CSVEDVVGKGNTEAFF,TGCAGCGTTGAAGATGTAGTAGGTAAAGGGAACACTGAAGCTTTCTTT
NA,NA,TRBV4-1,TRBJ2-7,CASSRTAGSNYEQYF,TGCGCCAGCAGCAGAACGGCAGGATCGAACTACGAGCAGTACTTC
NA,NA,TRBV30,TRBJ2-7,CAWSVPDYEQYF,TGTGCCTGGAGTGTACCTGACTACGAGCAGTACTTC
NA,NA,TRBV11-2,TRBJ1-2,CASSLSSDLVDLHYGYTF,TGTGCCAGCAGCTTATCGAGTGATCTGGTGGATCTACACTATGGCTACACCTTC
TRBD1,NA,TRBV5-6,TRBJ1-1,CASSLATGGYTEAFF,TGTGCCAGCAGCTTGGCGACAGGGGGTTACACTGAAGCTTTCTTT
NA,NA,TRBV5-6,TRBJ2-7,CASSLASYEQYF,TGTGCCAGCAGCTTGGCCAGCTACGAGCAGTACTTC
TRBD1,NA,TRBV5-8,TRBJ2-7,CASNDRDRNSYEQYF,TGTGCCAGCAACGACCGGGACAGGAACTCCTACGAGCAGTACTTC
NA,NA,TRBV4-2,TRBJ1-4,CASSPRNPTNEKLFF,TGTGCCAGCAGCCCGAGGAATCCAACTAATGAAAAACTGTTTTTT
TRBD1,NA,TRBV27,TRBJ2-5,CASSGTGDQETQYF,TGTGCCAGCAGTGGGACAGGGGACCAAGAGACCCAGTACTTC
TRBD1,NA,TRBV30,TRBJ1-6,CAWSLYGTGASPLHF,TGTGCCTGGAGTTTGTATGGGACAGGGGCCTCACCCCTCCACTTT
TRBD1,few,TRBV6-5,TRBJ1-1,CASREGGSEAFF,TGTGCCAGCAGGGAAGGGGGCTCTGAAGCTTTCTTT
NA,once,TRBV7-6,TRBJ1-5,CASSLAGNGYSNQPQHF,TGTGCCAGCAGCTTAGCGGGCAATGGTTATAGCAATCAGCCCCAGCATTTT
NA,once,TRBV7-9,TRBJ2-7,CASNPLTEEQYF,TGTGCCAGCAACCCCCTCACGGAGGAGCAGTACTTC
NA,NA,TRBV6-5,TRBJ2-7,CASSYSRGGAYEQYF,TGTGCCAGCAGTTACTCGAGGGGGGGTGCCTACGAGCAGTACTTC